The 32 T cell receptor delta chains given below trace back to one sample, sequenced in a study of human gamma delta and Vdelta1 T cells. TCRdb used CATT to re-call clones from the PCR reads. The sample contains over 10,000 delta-chain clones, less than 60% of which appear only once. Which antigens these TCRs recognize remains unknown. The specimen sequenced was Vdelta1 gamma-delta T cells from blood grown in culture (DOT cells). All receptors come from a human donor in good health.

V usage is TRDV1 and J usage is TRDJ1, with TRDD2 as a possible D gene (5 bases). Germline loops: CDR1 TSWWSYY, CDR2 QGS. This CDR3 has 14 amino acids. V lost 5 bases and J lost 7, with 17 bases in between. CDR3 in amino acids: CALGSAPTRGKLIF. CDR3 DNA: TGTGCTCTTGGGAGCGCGCCTACGCGTGGTAAACTCATCTTT.

This clone was detected a few times. The chain joins TRDV1 to TRDJ1, with D maybe TRDD2 (5 bases). Trimming pared 0 bases from V and 0 bases from J, leaving 23 bases between. CDR3 size: 20 residues. Per germline, CDR1 TSWWSYY and CDR2 QGS. In nucleotides, the CDR3 is TGTGCTCTTGGGGAACTATCGGTCCCCCTACCGCGTCAGTACACCGATAAACTCATCTTT. Translating gives CALGELSVPLPRQYTDKLIF.

The rearrangement uses TRDV1 and TRDJ1, with 10 bases identical to TRDD3. Germline V gene sequence: CDR1 TSWWSYY, CDR2 QGS. CDR3 length equals 22 residues. Trimming cost V 0 bases and J 0 bases; bases outside gene matches: 19. The CDR3 DNA follows: TGTGCTCTTGGGGAACTAATGGGCCTTCCTATTTGTACTGGGGGATACACCGATAAACTCATCTTT. It translates to CALGELMGLPICTGGYTDKLIF.

The chain couples TRDV1 to TRDJ1, with TRDD3 matching over 8 bases. This CDR3 contains 20 residues. Germline V CDR1 and CDR2: TSWWSYY, QGS. J lost 1 base, V lost 3 bases, and 19 bases had no gene match. The CDR3 spells CALGDNLVPLGEPSTDKLIF. In DNA, the CDR3 is TGTGCTCTTGGGGATAACCTTGTTCCTCTGGGGGAGCCCTCCACCGATAAACTCATCTTT.

This clone was recorded a few times. The chain combines TRDV1 with TRDJ1; 12 nucleotides match TRDD3. Germline trimming cut 2 bases from V and 0 bases from J; bases unmatched to any gene: 28. Germline CDR1 reads TSWWSYY; CDR2 reads QGS. The CDR3 spans 25 residues. The CDR3 DNA sequence: TGTGCTCTTGGGGAAAAGCATCCAGCCCTTAGTACTGGGGGATACCAATTCTTGTACACCGATAAACTCATCTTT. The encoded protein is CALGEKHPALSTGGYQFLYTDKLIF.

This clone was counted a few times. This chain links TRDV1 with TRDJ1; 9 bases map to TRDD2. Looked up from germline, CDR1 is TSWWSYY and CDR2 is QGS. This CDR3 comprises 21 residues. With V trimmed by 3 bases and J by 12 bases, 32 bases remained unmatched. The CDR3 here is CALGDYRDRAFLLGREARVIF. In nucleotides, the CDR3 is TGTGCTCTTGGGGACTACCGCGACCGGGCCTTCCTACTAGGGAGAGAGGCGCGAGTCATCTTT.

This clone occurred once. The junction shows a germline mismatch at one end, possibly a read error. The chain is built from TRDV1 and TRDJ1; TRDD3 matches 12 bases. CDR1 TSWWSYY and CDR2 QGS come from the germline V gene. The CDR3 consists of 22 residues. CDR3 sequence reads: CALGDSLHQYWGIPAYTDRLIF. In nucleotides, the CDR3 is TGTGCTCTTGGGGATTCGCTCCACCAGTACTGGGGGATACCAGCGTACACCGATAGACTCATCTTT.

This clone was seen more than once but under ten times. This chain joins TRDV1 and TRDJ1; D is uncertain. The V end lost 3 bases, the J end lost 0 bases, and 11 bases lay between the germline ends. This CDR3 has 15 residues. Germline V gene lookup returns CDR1 TSWWSYY and CDR2 QGS. Here the CDR3 reads CALGDPNSNTDKLIF. CDR3 DNA: TGTGCTCTTGGGGACCCTAATTCCAACACCGATAAACTCATCTTT.

There are a few counts of this clone. The rearrangement uses TRDV1 and TRDJ1; TRDD3 aligns across 8 bases. Unmatched junction bases numbered 17, after V lost 1 base and J lost 1 base. CDR1 is TSWWSYY, CDR2 QGS, per germline. This CDR3 is 20 amino acids long. CDR3 bases: TGTGCTCTTGGGGAACCTCTCAGGAGTACTGGGGGTCTTACCACCGATAAACTCATCTTT. It codes for CALGEPLRSTGGLTTDKLIF.

The table lists this clone with a count of one. The chain combines TRDV1 with TRDJ1; 11 bases agree with TRDD3. J lost 4 bases, V lost 3 bases, and 13 bases had no gene match. This CDR3 has 18 amino acids. From germline, CDR1 is TSWWSYY and CDR2 QGS. The CDR3 reads CALGDPFPSTGGYDKLIF. The CDR3, as DNA: TGTGCTCTTGGGGACCCCTTCCCAAGTACTGGGGGATACGATAAACTCATCTTT.

The chain is built from TRDV1 and TRDJ4; 8 nucleotides agree with TRDD3. V shed 0 bases, J shed 2 bases, and the junction held 8 bases outside the gene matches. Germline V gene lookup returns CDR1 TSWWSYY and CDR2 QGS. The CDR3 extends over 16 amino acids. In nucleotides, the CDR3 is TGTGCTCTTGGGGAACTATCCCTACTGGGGGGTAGACCCCTGATCTTT. This sequence encodes CALGELSLLGGRPLIF.

The rearrangement joins TRDV1 to TRDJ1, with D possibly being TRDD3 (6 bases). The CDR3 is made up of 16 amino acids. Per the germline V gene, CDR1 is TSWWSYY and CDR2 is QGS. The germline V and J ends were trimmed by 0 bases and 5 bases, with 16 bases remaining between them. The CDR3 nucleotides are TGTGCTCTTGGGGAACTTCTGTCCTGGGATAAGGATAAACTCATCTTT. Residues: CALGELLSWDKDKLIF.

This clone was recorded a few times. The J gene is TRDJ1, the V gene TRDV1; D gene uncertain. The CDR3 length is 16 residues. V was trimmed by 0 bases and J by 7 bases, leaving 18 bases between them. CDR1 is TSWWSYY, CDR2 QGS, per germline. The CDR3 is CALGELRRPTAGKLIF. The CDR3, as DNA: TGTGCTCTTGGGGAACTAAGGAGGCCCACTGCGGGTAAACTCATCTTT.

The V call is TRDV1, the J call TRDJ1; weak D call: TRDD3 (6 bases). Looked up from germline, CDR1 is TSWWSYY and CDR2 is QGS. This CDR3 has 18 residues. With 5 bases removed from V and 0 bases from J, the gap between germline ends came to 22 bases. CDR3 residues: CALGNLSWGSPHTDKLIF. CDR3 coding DNA: TGTGCTCTTGGGAACCTGTCTTGGGGATCCCCCCACACCGATAAACTCATCTTT.

This sequence joins TRDV1 and TRDJ1; 7 nucleotides line up with TRDD3. Germline assignment: CDR1 TSWWSYY and CDR2 QGS. This CDR3 spans 18 amino acids. V shed 0 bases and J 0 bases; nucleotides not matched to a gene: 10. CDR3 nucleotides: TGTGCTCTTGGGGAACTGCGCGGATACGGGAATTACACCGATAAACTCATCTTT. Translation gives CALGELRGYGNYTDKLIF.

The chain is built from TRDV1 and TRDJ1; possible D gene TRDD3, 5 bases. Germline CDR1 and CDR2: TSWWSYY and QGS. CDR3 length: 18 amino acids. The V gene lost 2 bases and the J gene lost 3 bases, with 22 bases spanning the gap. CDR3 DNA: TGTGCTCTTGGGGAATTTGCTCCCGAAAGTCTGGGACCCGATAAACTCATCTTT. This translates into CALGEFAPESLGPDKLIF.

This clone was seen just once. The rearrangement joins TRDV1 to TRDJ1; a possible D gene is TRDD3 (7 bases). CDR1 is TSWWSYY and CDR2 is QGS in the germline V gene. This CDR3 is 18 amino acids long. Trimming pared 5 bases from V and 9 bases from J, leaving 31 bases between. CDR3 sequence reads: CALGLEAFPLYWGSQLIF. In DNA form, the CDR3 reads TGTGCTCTTGGGCTCGAGGCCTTCCCCCTCTACTGGGGATCACAACTCATCTTT.

This chain joins TRDV1 and TRDJ1; 9 positions agree with TRDD3. V dropped 2 bases and J dropped 0; count of bases not matched to a gene: 22. Germline V lookup: CDR1 TSWWSYY, CDR2 QGS. This CDR3 contains 22 residues. The CDR3 region is CALGENHDKAGVWGMYTDKLIF. The CDR3 DNA reads TGTGCTCTTGGGGAAAATCACGACAAGGCCGGTGTCTGGGGGATGTACACCGATAAACTCATCTTT.

This clone has just a few counts. The gene calls are TRDV1 and TRDJ1; maybe TRDD3 (5 bases). CDR1 and CDR2 from the germline V gene are TSWWSYY and QGS. The V end was cut by 0 bases, the J end by 0 bases, with 44 bases between. The CDR3 contains 27 residues. CDR3 residues: CALGELYVRNPPTGPRGPARYTDKLIF. CDR3 in DNA: TGTGCTCTTGGGGAACTATACGTTAGGAATCCCCCGACTGGTCCGCGGGGACCTGCTAGGTACACCGATAAACTCATCTTT.

The chain couples TRDV1 to TRDJ1; TRDD3 agrees at 12 bases. The J segment lost 2 bases and the V segment lost 0 bases, leaving 22 bases of the junction unmatched. Per the germline V gene, CDR1 is TSWWSYY and CDR2 is QGS. The CDR3 consists of 23 residues. Here the CDR3 reads CALGELGGSSFHVLGDTTDKLIF. DNA for the CDR3: TGTGCTCTTGGGGAACTAGGGGGGAGTTCCTTCCACGTACTGGGGGATACTACCGATAAACTCATCTTT.

This clone was counted only a few times. The chain combines TRDV1 with TRDJ3; 8 nucleotides agree with TRDD3. CDR3 length: 23 residues. CDR1 TSWWSYY and CDR2 QGS come from the germline V gene. J lost 0 bases, V lost 2 bases, and 18 bases had no gene match. The CDR3 nucleotides are TGTGCTCTTGGGGAAAGGTACCCCCGTAGCTGGGGGACCCCCTCCTGGGACACCCGACAGATGTTTTTC. Residues: CALGERYPRSWGTPSWDTRQMFF.

This chain joins TRDV1 and TRDJ1, with 11 positions matching TRDD3. The CDR3 covers 25 residues. J was trimmed by 0 bases and V by 5 bases; bases with no gene match: 32. Germline V gene lookup returns CDR1 TSWWSYY and CDR2 QGS. CDR3 residues: CALGLVAFLQKSGWGIPGYTDKLIF. CDR3 bases: TGTGCTCTTGGGCTTGTGGCCTTCCTACAAAAAAGCGGCTGGGGGATACCCGGGTACACCGATAAACTCATCTTT.

This chain links TRDV1 with TRDJ1; perhaps TRDD3 as D (6 bases). This CDR3 region has 15 residues. V lost 3 bases to trimming and J lost 4 bases, with 15 bases between them. In germline, CDR1 is TSWWSYY, CDR2 QGS. The CDR3 loop reads CALGDNTYWVDKLIF. As DNA, the CDR3 is TGTGCTCTTGGGGACAATACGTACTGGGTCGATAAACTCATCTTT.

V and J are TRDV1 and TRDJ1; a possible D gene is TRDD3 (5 bases). The germline gives CDR1 TSWWSYY, CDR2 QGS. CDR3 size: 17 residues. Trimming shortened V by 2 bases and J by 5 bases, and 21 bases separated the two germline ends. The CDR3 region is CALGESEVLWAGDKLIF. CDR3 DNA: TGTGCTCTTGGGGAATCCGAAGTCCTCTGGGCAGGTGATAAACTCATCTTT.

A few counts support this clone. V gene TRDV1 combines with J gene TRDJ1; 7 positions match TRDD3. The CDR3 is made up of 19 amino acids. The V segment lost 0 bases and the J segment 0 bases; nucleotides outside the gene matches: 13. Germline lookup yields CDR1 TSWWSYY and CDR2 QGS. The CDR3 is CALGELLVLGAPYTDKLIF. In DNA, the CDR3 is TGTGCTCTTGGGGAACTACTAGTCCTGGGGGCCCCTTACACCGATAAACTCATCTTT.

The chain has TRDV1 and TRDJ1, with D perhaps being TRDD2 or TRDD3 (6 bases each). The CDR3 has 23 residues. From germline, CDR1 is TSWWSYY and CDR2 QGS. The V end was cut by 4 bases, the J end by 0 bases, with 36 bases between. The DNA of the CDR3 is TGTGCTCTTGGGGGCAGTCCTAACTTCCTCCGGGACTGGGCGATGGAGAACACCGATAAACTCATCTTT. It yields the protein CALGGSPNFLRDWAMENTDKLIF.

The chain is built from TRDV1 and TRDJ2, with TRDD3 matching 12 bases. Germline CDR1 reads TSWWSYY; CDR2 reads QGS. This CDR3 is built from 27 residues. V gave up 3 bases and J gave up 3 bases; unmatched junction bases: 35. The CDR3 loop is CALGDPPPFPQLRPLGDTSSLTAQLFF. CDR3 in DNA: TGTGCTCTTGGGGACCCTCCTCCTTTCCCGCAACTTCGCCCTCTGGGGGATACGAGTAGTCTGACAGCACAACTCTTCTTT.

The V call is TRDV1, the J call TRDJ1; 8 nucleotides agree with TRDD3. This CDR3 comprises 22 residues. Per the germline V gene, CDR1 is TSWWSYY and CDR2 is QGS. V was clipped by 1 base and J by 0 bases; unmatched bases: 22. In DNA, the CDR3 is TGTGCTCTTGGGGAACGATCGCTAGTCGGGAGTACTGGGGGGAAGTACACCGATAAACTCATCTTT. Protein sequence: CALGERSLVGSTGGKYTDKLIF.

The rearrangement joins TRDV1 to TRDJ1, with 7 bases identical to TRDD3. Germline V CDR1 and CDR2: TSWWSYY, QGS. The length of the CDR3 is 23 residues. V was pared by 1 base and J by 0 bases, with 26 bases of the junction left unmatched. CDR3 region: CALGEPPPGARPGIEPYTDKLIF. The DNA for the CDR3 is TGTGCTCTTGGGGAACCGCCCCCCGGGGCTCGACCGGGGATAGAACCGTACACCGATAAACTCATCTTT.

This chain links TRDV1 with TRDJ1, with a weak D call TRDD3 (10 bases). V was cut by 2 bases and J by 2 bases, with 33 bases left in between. Germline CDR1 reads TSWWSYY; CDR2 reads QGS. The CDR3 is 22 amino acids. The CDR3 spells CALGESGLPTAPLLGDTDKLIF. CDR3 in DNA: TGTGCTCTTGGGGAAAGCGGCCTTCCTACAGCTCCTTTACTGGGGGATACCGATAAACTCATCTTT.

This rearrangement joins TRDV1 to TRDJ1, with D tentatively TRDD2 (7 bases). The germline CDR1 and CDR2 sequences are TSWWSYY and QGS. The CDR3 runs 17 residues. V was trimmed by 6 bases and J by 3 bases, leaving 23 bases between them. DNA of the CDR3: TGTGCTCTTGGCGAATTCCTACACGGGGGACCACCCGATAAACTCATCTTT. Translated: CALGEFLHGGPPDKLIF.

The chain carries TRDV1 and TRDJ1; a possible D gene is TRDD3 (5 bases). Germline V CDR1 and CDR2: TSWWSYY, QGS. The CDR3 loop spans 20 amino acids. The germline V and J ends were trimmed by 2 bases and 4 bases, with 29 bases remaining between them. DNA of the CDR3: TGTGCTCTTGGGGAATTAGGTTTTCATCAAAAGTTTCTGGGTAACGATAAACTCATCTTT. This codes for CALGELGFHQKFLGNDKLIF.